This T cell receptor beta chain was identified in a study of PD-L1 blockade in urothelial cancer (dated by TCRdb to about 2017). For the wider study: Therapy was started in about 2014 for all patients, and atezolizumab 1,200 mg was administered intravenously every 3 weeks. Patients had an ECOG performance status of 0 or 1 and had received between 0 and 3 prior chemotherapy regimens. The study was an exploratory multi-omic analysis of somatic, immune and clinical correlates of response to PD-L1 blockade with atezolizumab in urothelial cancer. Nine patients achieved durable clinical benefit and approximately 19 did not. Pretreatment tumor samples, along with matched peripheral blood collected serially before and after atezolizumab treatment, underwent TCR sequencing. Some 29 patients had pretreatment blood TCR-seq, some 25 had at least one posttreatment blood collection, and some 25 had tumor TCR-seq. Whole exome sequencing and RNA sequencing of pretreatment tumors were performed alongside TCR sequencing in the same patients. Blood samples yielded a median of roughly 150,000 T cells and tens of thousands of unique TCRs, with median clonality 0.080. Durable clinical benefit was defined as a progression-free survival longer than 6 months, and TCR features were additionally tested against progression-free survival and overall survival. About 85% of the roughly 29 patients were males with bladder-origin urothelial cancer, and about two thirds of the roughly 30 reported a prior smoking history. Blood samples were analyzed at 3 weeks after treatment start (second dose) and at 6 weeks after treatment start. Overall study outcomes, separate from this receptor: Because the sample size was small (n of about 30) and many exploratory analyses were performed, the results are intended to be hypothesis-generating. Patients with durable benefit showed greater expansion of tumor-associated TCR clones in peripheral blood 3 weeks after starting treatment (n ≈ 21, p = 0.022). A pretreatment peripheral blood TCR clonality below the median was linked to improved progression-free and overall survival.

The cysteine opens and the phenylalanine closes a CDR3 of 11 amino acids. Only the CDR3 portion is preserved as DNA: 33 bases, with reading frame beginning at the first base. Trimming accounts for 9 bases at V and 8 bases at J, while the number of junction bases matched to no gene is 5. Looking up the germline V gene yields CDR1 SNHLY and CDR2 FYNNEI. Comments on this clone: This receptor's antigen is unknown. Within one base of it there is no much larger clone, and no base qualities were kept.

Synthetic TCR analog templates were spiked into each PCR so that absolute template abundance could be estimated from read counts. The immunoSEQ assay used bias-controlled V and J gene primers to amplify TCRbeta CDR3 regions from genomic DNA. Rearranged TCRbeta segments were sequenced at approximately 20X coverage. The study's processing was this. Clustering was used to correct sequencing errors, and CDR3s were annotated against IMGT so that V, D and J genes could be assigned. Out-of-frame and stop-codon sequences were excluded, and only productive TCRbeta rearrangements were used in downstream analyses. To compute clonality, Shannon entropy was normalized by the log of the number of unique productive sequences and then subtracted from one. Fisher's exact test with Benjamini-Hochberg correction, at a threshold of adjusted p below 0.01, was used to find clones that differed between time points or between blood and tumor. TCRdb re-hosts the immuneACCESS table, in-frame sequences only. Its copies lack some clones; in the studies checked, an unresolved V gene accounts for under half of them, and the cause for the rest is not known. That table supplies the V and J calls and clone size; D and trimming were determined from the DNA. The sample includes 40,000 to 55,000 clones, with around 83% observed a single time. The ten largest clones add up to around 22% of the sample.

Taken with the paper, the label for time point translates to: pretreatment peripheral blood. A total of 29 patients with locally advanced or metastatic urothelial carcinoma, treated at Memorial Sloan Kettering on a trial protocol, made up the cohort. Peripheral blood mononuclear cells were collected from each patient pretreatment and during treatment, giving between 1 and 8 total time points per patient. The Qiagen DNeasy Blood extraction kit was used to purify genomic DNA from total PBMCs and tumor samples. PBMCs were collected pretreatment and during treatment and were isolated and stored as previously described.

Sequencing was performed on PBMCs, taken around atezolizumab (anti-PD-L1) treatment. This sequence was found in a man aged 55 to 70 with urothelial cancer. The V and J segments used are TRBV2 and TRBJ1-1; the central 8 bases match TRBD1. The CDR3 reads CASQGAREAFF. The DNA sequence is given as TGTGCCAGTCAGGGGGCCCGGGAAGCTTTCTTT.